This T cell receptor beta chain originates from a study of shared clonotypes between healthy human individuals (dated by TCRdb to 2020 to 2022). General notes on the study: A few men and two women, aged 18 to 49 years, made up the cohort. For each donor, three plates each were used for CD4 naive and CD4 memory, two plates were used for CD8 naive, and one plate was used for CD8 memory. Between about 0.94 and 10 billion PBMCs per donor were obtained by leukapheresis. Libraries were prepared and TCR repertoires were sequenced by different laboratories using diverse techniques, in order to increase sequencing depth and limit assay-specific biases. Blood TCR repertoires of four to six healthy adults were deeply sequenced to estimate repertoire size and the extent of clonotype sharing between individuals. The study at large found these results: Pairwise subsampling led to the expectation that sequencing depth would affect the degree of clonotype sharing among donors. Naive subsets generally had larger estimated clonotype richness than memory subsets. Compared with non-shared clonotypes, clonotypes shared by all four sorted-subset donors had higher generation probabilities. Only blood was sampled, and tissue TCR repertoires likely differ from those in blood. Across several donors, around 5% of naive CD4, approximately 3.6% of naive CD8, about 2.3% of memory CD4, and approximately 0.4% of memory CD8 clonotypes were shared. Even with the large sequencing depth, rarefaction of the sorted-subset datasets indicated that sequencing was incomplete. Because the study included a small number of donors, the genetic and exposure-history diversity represented was limited.

The donors were healthy, HIV-negative adults who had no recently reported acute infections or vaccinations. Only Caucasian adults living in Nashville, Tennessee, USA were represented among the donors. CD4+ T cells were enriched through magnetic negative selection, after which naive cells were positively selected on CD45RA and the remaining negative fraction served as the memory subset. Blood was collected by leukapheresis, and PBMCs were isolated by Ficoll-Histopaque density gradient centrifugation and then cryopreserved in liquid nitrogen vapor phase. Analytical flow cytometry was used to check the purity and quantity of each magnetically sorted T cell population. Genomic DNA was isolated from every sorted fraction and measured by UV absorbance on a Nanodrop 2000c. The CDR3 sequence holds 13 residues, the cysteine and phenylalanine included. This entry keeps only the CDR3 DNA: 39 bases, framed from base 1. CDR1 and CDR2, looked up from the germline V gene (reference sequence), are GTSNPN and SVGIG. Trimming costs V 2 bases and J 4 bases, and their ends lie 8 bases apart.

As to this clone: Its antigen has not been determined. One base away there is no much larger clone; base qualities are not given.

Using the deep immunoSEQ assay, TCR CDR3 regions were amplified from genomic DNA by multiplex PCR. Genomic DNA extracted from each cell subset was distributed evenly over all wells of several immunoSEQ 96-well plates, and each plate served as one replicate. For sorted subsets, around 200 ng genomic DNA, equal to some 30,000 T cell genomes, was loaded into each replicate PCR. Purified libraries were measured with a Qubit 3.0 fluorometer, size-checked on a Bioanalyzer 2100, and measured again with the KAPA Library Quantification kit. Every immunoSEQ 96-well plate was sequenced on a dedicated single-read 150-cycle Illumina NextSeq 550 flow cell. As for the authors' bioinformatics: Because only junctional sequences without quality scores were contained in the immunoSEQ output, filtering matching that applied to full-length reads could not be performed. To assign V/J genes and CDR3, sequences were annotated using PyIR, a Python wrapper for IgBLAST v1.9, with IMGT germline references. Reads with weak V/J assignments (E-value above 1e-6), missing CDR3, stop codons, out-of-frame junctions, or ambiguous translated residues were removed. A V3J clonotype was defined by an identical inferred V gene, J gene, and CDR3 amino acid sequence. To compute the percentage overlap between repertoires, the number of shared unique clonotypes was divided by the size of the smaller repertoire. Richness of each repertoire was evaluated using RTK rarefaction, the Chao1 estimator, and Recon v2.1 estimates of unobserved clonotypes. Generation probabilities were computed with OLGA for all TCRbeta clonotypes obtained by the gDNA method from a few donors. TCRdb's version of the immuneACCESS table is confined to in-frame rearrangements and falls short of the full clone set. An unresolved V gene accounts for under half of the shortfall where checked; the remainder is of unknown origin. That table supplies the V and J calls and clone size; D and trimming were determined from the DNA. The sample table records a few hundred thousand clones; 97% of these occur just once. In total, the top ten clones hold 0.045% to 0.06% of the sample.

This clonotype was obtained from a woman aged 30 to 39 in good health. The V and J segments used are TRBV30 and TRBJ1-4, and TRBD1 may be the D gene, going by 5 matching bases. Sequencing was done on a sample of naive CD4+ T cells sorted from blood. Taken with the paper, the label for cell subset or site translates to: CD45RA+ positively selected. The CDR3 amino acid sequence is: CAWSMGVNEKLFF. The sequenced DNA: TGTGCCTGGAGTATGGGGGTTAATGAAAAACTGTTTTTT.